This T cell receptor (beta chain) was identified in a study of long-term antiretroviral therapy in people with HIV. At the level of the study: Samples from the earliest time points predate the 2015 immediate-ART recommendation by about a decade. Study-wide results and caveats: Post-treatment diversity went higher with ART but stayed below transplant donor controls.

The CDR3 consists of 16 residues. Germline CDR1 and CDR2: SSHAT and FNYEAQ (reference sequence). The V segment lost 5 bases and the J segment 5 bases; nucleotides outside the gene matches: 11. To note about this clone: The antigen is undetermined.

The assay used was immunoSEQ (version v3.0), run at survey level. Profiled with immunoSEQ multiplex PCR; TCRdb holds only in-frame clones, not every one. The sample consists of 20,000 to 30,000 clones, roughly 82% of them appearing once. This sample comprised unsorted PBMCs, obtained 1.1 years before starting antiretroviral therapy. The chain carries TRBV7-7 and TRBJ2-5; 10 bases agree with TRBD2. The sequence derives from a woman in her twenties or thirties with HIV. CDR3 sequence (DNA): TGTGCCAGCAGCATTCAGGGAGCGGGGGGGCCTGAGACCCAGTACTTC. It translates to CASSIQGAGGPETQYF.